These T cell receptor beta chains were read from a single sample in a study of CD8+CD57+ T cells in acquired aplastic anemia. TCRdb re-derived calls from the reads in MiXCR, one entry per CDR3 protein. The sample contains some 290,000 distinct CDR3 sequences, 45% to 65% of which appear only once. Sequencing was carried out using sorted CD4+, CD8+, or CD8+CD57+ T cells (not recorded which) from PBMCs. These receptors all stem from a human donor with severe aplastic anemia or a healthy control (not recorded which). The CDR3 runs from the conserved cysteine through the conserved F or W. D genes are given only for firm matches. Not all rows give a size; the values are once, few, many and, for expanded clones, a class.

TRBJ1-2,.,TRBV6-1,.,TGTGCCAGCTGGCAGGGCATCCATGGCTACACCTTC,CASWQGIHGYTF
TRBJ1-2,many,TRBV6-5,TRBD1,TGTGCCAGCAGTGCCGACAGGGGGCGCGGCTACACCTTC,CASSADRGRGYTF
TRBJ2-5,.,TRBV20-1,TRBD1,TGCAGTGCTAGAGCCCTGGACAGGGGACAAGAGACCCAGTACTTC,CSARALDRGQETQYF
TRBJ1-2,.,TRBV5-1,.,TGCGCCAGCAGCTTGGTCGGGGGTGACTATGGCTACACCTTC,CASSLVGGDYGYTF
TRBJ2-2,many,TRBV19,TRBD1,TGTGCCAGTAGTATGCGGACAGGGGACTCAGCCGGGGAGCTGTTTTTT,CASSMRTGDSAGELFF
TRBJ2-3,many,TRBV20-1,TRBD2,TGCAGTGCTAGAGAAGCGGGGGGGTACACAGATACGCAGTATTTT,CSAREAGGYTDTQYF
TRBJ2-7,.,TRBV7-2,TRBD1,TGTGCCGCTGGGACAGCAAAGGACTACGAGCAGTACTTC,CAAGTAKDYEQYF
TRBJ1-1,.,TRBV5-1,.,TGCGCCAGCAGCTTGGGTCAGGGTTATGAAGCTTTCTTT,CASSLGQGYEAFF
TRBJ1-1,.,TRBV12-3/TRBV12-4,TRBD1,TGTGCCAGCCCAGGACAGGGGGCGCGGGGTACTGAAGCTTTCTTT,CASPGQGARGTEAFF
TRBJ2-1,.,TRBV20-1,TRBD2,TGCAGTGCCAGCCGCCCTAGCGGGAGGGTCAATGAGCAGTTCTTC,CSASRPSGRVNEQFF
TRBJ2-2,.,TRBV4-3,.,TGCGCCAGCAGCTTGCGTGATAACACCGGGGAGCTGTTTTTT,CASSLRDNTGELFF
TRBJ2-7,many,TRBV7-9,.,TGTGCCAGCAGCTTAGCGCTTGACTTCGACGAGCAGTACTTC,CASSLALDFDEQYF
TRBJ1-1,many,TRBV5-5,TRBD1,TGTGCCAGCAGCTGGGGCCAGACAGGGGGCACTGAAGCTTTCTTT,CASSWGQTGGTEAFF
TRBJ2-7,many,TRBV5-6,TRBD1,TGTGCCAGCAGCCAACTGGGACAGGGGGGGCACGAGCAGTACTTC,CASSQLGQGGHEQYF
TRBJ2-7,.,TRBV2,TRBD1,TGTGCCAGCAGGGCGGGACAGGGCTGGAACGAGCAGTACTTC,CASRAGQGWNEQYF
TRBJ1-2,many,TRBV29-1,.,TGCAGCGTTGAAGATCAGGGCGCAGGCTATGGCTACACCTTC,CSVEDQGAGYGYTF
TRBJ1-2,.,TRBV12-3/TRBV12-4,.,TGTGCCAGCAGTTTAAATGTGCAATACTATGGCTACACCTTC,CASSLNVQYYGYTF
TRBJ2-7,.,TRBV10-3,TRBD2,TGTGCCATCAGTGAGGGACTAGCGGGACACGAGCAGTACTTC,CAISEGLAGHEQYF